This T cell receptor beta chain derives from a study of cytomegalovirus exposure and HLA in healthy donors. Study-wide results and caveats: Analyses of presence and absence presupposed an approximately uniform sequencing depth across donors.

Though probably carrying unrecorded immune exposures, donors were nominally healthy at sampling. Of note for this clone: The antigen is undetermined.

Researchers ran the PCR with 60 Vbeta and 13 Jbeta primers. TCRdb's table, derived via immunoSEQ multiplex PCR, lists solely in-frame clones and lacks some. The data show 80,000 or so clones, around 62% seen once. The CDR3 extends over 15 amino acids. V dropped 4 bases and J dropped 8 bases, with 21 bases sitting between them. Germline V CDR1 and CDR2: SGHTS, YDEGEE. The sequenced sample was PBMCs. The J gene is TRBJ1-2, the V gene TRBV5-8, with D possibly matching TRBD1 (6 bases). The sequence was collected from a male donor in good health and CMV-seropositive. The CDR3 coding sequence is TGTGCCAGCAGCCCCGGGACATACATACTAGAGGGCTACACCTTC. It is translated as CASSPGTYILEGYTF.